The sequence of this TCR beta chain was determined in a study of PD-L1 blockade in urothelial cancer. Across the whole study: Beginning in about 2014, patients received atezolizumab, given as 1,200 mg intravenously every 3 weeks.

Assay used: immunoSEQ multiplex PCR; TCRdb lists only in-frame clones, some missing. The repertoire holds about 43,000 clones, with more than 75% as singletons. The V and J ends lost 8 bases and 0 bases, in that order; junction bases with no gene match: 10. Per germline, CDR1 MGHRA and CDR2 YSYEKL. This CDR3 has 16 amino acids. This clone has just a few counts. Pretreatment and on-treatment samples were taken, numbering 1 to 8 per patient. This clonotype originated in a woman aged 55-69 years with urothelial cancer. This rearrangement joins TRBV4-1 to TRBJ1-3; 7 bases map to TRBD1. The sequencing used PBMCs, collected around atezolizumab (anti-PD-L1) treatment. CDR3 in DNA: TGCGCCAGCCAGCCTCGACAGGGCAGCTCTGGAAACACCATATATTTT. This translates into CASQPRQGSSGNTIYF.